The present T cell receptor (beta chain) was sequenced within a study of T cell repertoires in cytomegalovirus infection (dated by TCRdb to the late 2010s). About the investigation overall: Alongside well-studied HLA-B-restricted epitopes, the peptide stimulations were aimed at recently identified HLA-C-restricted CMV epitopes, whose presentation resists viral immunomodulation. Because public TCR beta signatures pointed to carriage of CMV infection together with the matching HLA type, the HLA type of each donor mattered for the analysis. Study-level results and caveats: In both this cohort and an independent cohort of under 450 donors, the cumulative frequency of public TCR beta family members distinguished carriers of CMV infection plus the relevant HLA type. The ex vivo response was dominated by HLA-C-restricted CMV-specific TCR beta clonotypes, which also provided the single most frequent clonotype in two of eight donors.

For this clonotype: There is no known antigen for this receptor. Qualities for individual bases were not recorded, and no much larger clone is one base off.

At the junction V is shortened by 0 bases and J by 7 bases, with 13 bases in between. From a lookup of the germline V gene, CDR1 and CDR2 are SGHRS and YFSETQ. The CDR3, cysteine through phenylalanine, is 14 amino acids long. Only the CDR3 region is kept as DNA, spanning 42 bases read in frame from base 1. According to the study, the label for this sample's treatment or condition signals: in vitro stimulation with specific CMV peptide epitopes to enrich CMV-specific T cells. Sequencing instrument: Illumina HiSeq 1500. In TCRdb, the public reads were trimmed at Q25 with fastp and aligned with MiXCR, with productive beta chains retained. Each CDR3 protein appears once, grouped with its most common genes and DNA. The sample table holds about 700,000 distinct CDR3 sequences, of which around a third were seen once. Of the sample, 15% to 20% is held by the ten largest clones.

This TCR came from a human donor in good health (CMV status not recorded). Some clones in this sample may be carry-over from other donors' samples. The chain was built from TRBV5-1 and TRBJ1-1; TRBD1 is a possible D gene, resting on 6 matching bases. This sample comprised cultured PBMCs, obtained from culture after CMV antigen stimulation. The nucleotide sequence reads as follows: TGCGCCAGCAGCTTGGTCGGGACAAGTAGTGAAGCTTTCTTT. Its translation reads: CASSLVGTSSEAFF.